These 14 T cell receptor beta chains were sequenced from one sample in a study of spatial heterogeneity in lung cancer. Study outcomes and limitations: One measure, the expanded intratumoral alpha and beta TCR count, tracked tumor mutation counts.

No antigen has been assigned to these receptors. TCRdb re-analysed the 5' RACE reads in MiXCR, keeping a single row per CDR3 protein. The sample shows about 6,000 distinct CDR3 sequences, around 15% of them seen only once. As to time point: sample taken at primary tumor resection. The sequenced sample was lung tumor tissue, obtained at surgery. Receptors were obtained from a male donor with early-stage non-small cell lung cancer.

This clonotype has ten or more counts. The chain employs TRBV5-1 and TRBJ2-3; no reliable D call. The V gene lost 6 bases and the J gene lost 1 base, with 21 bases spanning the gap. The CDR3 is made up of 17 amino acids. Germline loops: CDR1 SGHRS, CDR2 YFSETQ. CDR3 protein: CASTSTGSPRRTDTQYF. As DNA, the CDR3 is TGCGCCAGCACCTCAACTGGATCTCCCAGGCGCACAGATACGCAGTATTTT.

By its share, this clonotype is medium-sized. V usage is TRBV20-1 and J usage is TRBJ1-6; perhaps TRBD1 as D (6 bases). The CDR3 contains 18 residues. Germline values: CDR1 DFQATT, CDR2 SNEGSKA (reference sequence). The V gene lost 0 bases and the J gene lost 0 bases, with 15 bases spanning the gap. CDR3 loop: CSARDEGDAYSYNSPLHF. CDR3 nucleotide sequence: TGCAGTGCTAGAGATGAGGGGGATGCCTACTCCTATAATTCACCCCTCCACTTT.

By sample share, this clonotype is medium-sized. This sequence joins TRBV7-2 and TRBJ1-5, with 10 bases identical to TRBD1. This CDR3 has 16 amino acids. The V gene's germline CDR1 is SGHTA and CDR2 FQGNSA. V was pared by 5 bases and J by 3 bases, with 7 bases of the junction left unmatched. The CDR3 sequence: CASSRPGTGVNQPQHF. CDR3 nucleotides: TGTGCCAGCAGCCGCCCCGGGACAGGGGTCAATCAGCCCCAGCATTTT.

The rearrangement uses TRBV29-1 and TRBJ2-2; 8 bases are a match to TRBD2. With 7 bases clipped from V and 3 bases from J, the junction kept 10 bases outside the gene matches. Germline V CDR1 and CDR2: SQVTM, ANQGSEA. This CDR3 has 15 amino acids. The CDR3 is CSGREGAGDTGELFF. The CDR3 coding sequence is TGCAGCGGACGGGAGGGAGCGGGAGACACCGGGGAGCTGTTTTTT.

This clonotype is classed as medium-sized. The chain has TRBV29-1 and TRBJ2-3, with D perhaps TRBD2 (6 bases). The V gene lost 4 bases and the J gene lost 2 bases, with 10 bases spanning the gap. This CDR3 region has 13 residues. In germline, CDR1 is SQVTM, CDR2 ANQGSEA. Written as DNA, the CDR3 is TGCAGCGTTGTGGCGGGGCTCACAGATACGCAGTATTTT. It encodes CSVVAGLTDTQYF.

J is TRBJ2-1 and V is TRBV12-3 or TRBV12-4; 8 bases align to TRBD2. This CDR3 has 14 residues. V gave up 5 bases and J gave up 0 bases; unmatched junction bases: 0. The CDR3: CASSGTSSYNEQFF. The CDR3 nucleotides are TGTGCCAGCAGTGGGACTAGCTCCTACAATGAGCAGTTCTTC.

This clonotype came up many times. This chain joins TRBV20-1 and TRBJ1-2; 9 positions match TRBD1. Germline CDR1 reads DFQATT; CDR2 reads SNEGSKA (reference sequence). The ends lost 4 bases at V and 4 bases at J; junction bases unmatched: 13. This CDR3 is 16 amino acids long. CDR3 protein: CSATEEQGAMGYGYTF. The CDR3, as DNA: TGCAGTGCTACTGAAGAACAGGGGGCTATGGGCTATGGCTACACCTTC.

This clonotype has at least ten counts. V and J are TRBV5-1 and TRBJ2-3; 7 positions agree with TRBD1. V lost 2 bases and J lost 1; bases outside the gene matches: 10. Germline CDR1 and CDR2: SGHRS and YFSETQ. This CDR3 is 17 amino acids long. CDR3: CASSFNVRGQGTDTQYF. The CDR3 DNA is TGCGCCAGCAGCTTCAACGTCCGAGGACAGGGCACAGATACGCAGTATTTT.

This clonotype appeared many times. The V call is TRBV18, the J call TRBJ2-6, with 9 bases lining up with TRBD1. Looked up from germline, CDR1 is KGHSH and CDR2 is LQKENI. V dropped 4 bases and J dropped 1; count of bases not matched to a gene: 2. The CDR3 loop spans 16 amino acids. CDR3 region: CASSRDRVSGANVLTF. In DNA, the CDR3 is TGTGCCAGCTCACGGGACAGGGTGTCTGGGGCCAACGTCCTGACTTTC.

Turning to this clonotype: A much larger clonotype is one base distant, so this may be a read error. The chain couples TRBV11-2 to TRBJ1-2; 10 nucleotides line up with TRBD1. CDR3 length: 16 residues. Looked up from germline, CDR1 is SGHAT and CDR2 is FQNNGV. V gave up 1 base and J gave up 10 bases; unmatched junction bases: 12. In DNA form, the CDR3 reads TGTGCCAGCAGCTTAGCTCGTGCCGGGACAGGGGATGACTACACCTTC. Protein: CASSLARAGTGDDYTF.

This clonotype has a count of ten or more. This chain uses TRBV20-1 with TRBJ2-5; possibly TRBD2 for D (6 bases). Per the germline V gene, CDR1 is DFQATT and CDR2 is SNEGSKA (reference sequence). The CDR3 loop spans 13 amino acids. Trimming removed 5 bases from V and 5 bases from J, with 15 bases in between. The CDR3 region has the DNA TGCAGTGCTGCCGGGGAGGATGTGGAGACCCAGTACTTC. Translated: CSAAGEDVETQYF.

The gene calls are TRBV7-3 and TRBJ1-3; possible D gene TRBD1, 6 bases. This CDR3 spans 16 amino acids. Per germline, CDR1 SGHTA and CDR2 FQGTGA. With 1 base removed from V and 2 bases from J, the gap between germline ends came to 12 bases. CDR3 in DNA: TGTGCCAGCAGCTTAAACCCCCAGGGGACTGGAAACACCATATATTTT. Amino acid sequence: CASSLNPQGTGNTIYF.

This clonotype came up a few times. This chain connects TRBV11-3 to TRBJ2-1, with D hard to call. V lost 1 base, J lost 2 bases, and 6 bases lay in between. The V gene's germline CDR1 is SGHNT and CDR2 YENEEA. The CDR3 has 14 amino acids. CDR3 residues: CASSLADPYNEQFF. CDR3 DNA: TGTGCCAGCAGCTTAGCGGACCCCTACAATGAGCAGTTCTTC.

Concerning this clonotype: With a much larger clone just one base away, this may be a read error. J is TRBJ1-1 and V is TRBV7-9; 7 bases are a match to TRBD1. V was pared by 2 bases and J by 1 base, with 4 bases of the junction left unmatched. The CDR3 has 15 residues. Germline-derived CDR1 and CDR2 are SEHNR and FQNEAQ (reference sequence). The CDR3 reads CASSLFRQGNTEAFF. Here the CDR3 DNA reads TGTGCCAGCAGCTTATTCCGACAGGGGAACACTGAAGCTTTCTTT.